This T cell receptor (beta chain) comes out of a study of control samples from healthy donors and cancer patients. Sequencing used immunoSEQ multiplex PCR; TCRdb keeps in-frame clones, though not all of them. The sample contains around 150,000 clones, roughly 94% of which appear only once. The sample taken for sequencing was blood. This sequence originates from a woman aged 40-49 years in good health.

CDR3 in amino acids: CASSLDIDYAREYF. The CDR3 nucleotides read TGTGCCAGCAGCTTAGACATCGACTATGCTCGAGAGTACTTC. The chain uses TRBV7-9 and TRBJ2-7, with D tentatively TRBD2 (5 bases). CDR1 and CDR2 from the germline V gene are SEHNR and FQNEAQ (reference sequence). The CDR3 consists of 14 residues. Trimming shortened V by 1 base and J by 11 bases, and 18 bases separated the two germline ends.